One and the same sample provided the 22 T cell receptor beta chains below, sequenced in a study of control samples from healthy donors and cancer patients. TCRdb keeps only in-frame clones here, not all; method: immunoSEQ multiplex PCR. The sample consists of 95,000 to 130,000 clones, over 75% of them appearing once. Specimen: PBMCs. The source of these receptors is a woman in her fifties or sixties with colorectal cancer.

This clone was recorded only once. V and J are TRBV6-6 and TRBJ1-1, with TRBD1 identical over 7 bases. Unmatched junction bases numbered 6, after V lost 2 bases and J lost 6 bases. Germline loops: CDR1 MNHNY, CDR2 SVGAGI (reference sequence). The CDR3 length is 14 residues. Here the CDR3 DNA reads TGTGCCAGCAGTTACCAGACAGGGACGGCTGAAGCTTTCTTT. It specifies CASSYQTGTAEAFF.

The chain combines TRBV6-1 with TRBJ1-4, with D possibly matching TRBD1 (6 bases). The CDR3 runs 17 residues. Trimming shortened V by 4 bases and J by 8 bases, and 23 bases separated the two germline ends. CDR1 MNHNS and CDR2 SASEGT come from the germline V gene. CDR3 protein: CASSVRRDTRSGEKLFF. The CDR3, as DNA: TGTGCCAGCAGTGTACGCCGGGACACCCGATCGGGCGAAAAACTGTTTTTT.

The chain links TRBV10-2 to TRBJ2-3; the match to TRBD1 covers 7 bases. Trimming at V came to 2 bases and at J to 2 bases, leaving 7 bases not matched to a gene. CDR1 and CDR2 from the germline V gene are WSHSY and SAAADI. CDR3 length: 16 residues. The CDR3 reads CASSEMTGTYTDTQYF. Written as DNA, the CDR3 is TGCGCCAGCAGTGAGATGACAGGGACCTACACAGATACGCAGTATTTT.

CDR3 protein: CASSNRDKGPYEQYF. For the CDR3, the DNA is TGTGCCAGCAGTAACCGGGACAAGGGCCCCTACGAGCAGTACTTC. The J gene is TRBJ2-7, the V gene TRBV6-6; D may be TRBD1 (6 bases). This CDR3 is built from 15 residues. Trimming took 5 bases from V and 2 from J, leaving 16 bases between them. Germline lookup yields CDR1 MNHNY and CDR2 SVGAGI (reference sequence).

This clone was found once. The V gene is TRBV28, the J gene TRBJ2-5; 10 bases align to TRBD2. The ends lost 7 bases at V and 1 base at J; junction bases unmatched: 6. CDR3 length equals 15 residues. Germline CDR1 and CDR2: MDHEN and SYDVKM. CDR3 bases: TGTGCCAGCATTAAAGCGGGAGGGGGCCAAGAGACCCAGTACTTC. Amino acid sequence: CASIKAGGGQETQYF.

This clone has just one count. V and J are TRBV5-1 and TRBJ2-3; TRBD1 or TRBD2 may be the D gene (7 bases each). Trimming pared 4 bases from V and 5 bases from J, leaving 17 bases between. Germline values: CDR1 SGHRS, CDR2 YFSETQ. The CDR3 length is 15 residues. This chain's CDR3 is CASSAQGGGVDTQYF. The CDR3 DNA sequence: TGCGCCAGCAGCGCCCAGGGGGGGGGCGTAGATACGCAGTATTTT.

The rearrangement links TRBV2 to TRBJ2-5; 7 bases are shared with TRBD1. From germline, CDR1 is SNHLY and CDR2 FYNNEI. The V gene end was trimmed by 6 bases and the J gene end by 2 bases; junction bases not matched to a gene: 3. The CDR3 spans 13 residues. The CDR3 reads CASSRDRQETQYF. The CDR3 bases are TGTGCCAGCAGCCGGGACAGACAAGAGACCCAGTACTTC.

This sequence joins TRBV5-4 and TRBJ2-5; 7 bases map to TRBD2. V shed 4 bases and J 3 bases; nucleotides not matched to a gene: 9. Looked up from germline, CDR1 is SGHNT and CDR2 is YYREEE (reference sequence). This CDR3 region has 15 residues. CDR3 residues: CASSQGLVIKETQYF. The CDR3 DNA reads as TGTGCCAGCAGCCAAGGACTAGTGATTAAAGAGACCCAGTACTTC.

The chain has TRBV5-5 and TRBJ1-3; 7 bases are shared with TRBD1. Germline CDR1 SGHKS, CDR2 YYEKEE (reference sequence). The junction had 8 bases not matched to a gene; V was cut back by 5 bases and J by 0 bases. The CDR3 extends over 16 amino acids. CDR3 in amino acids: CASRSTGASSGNTIYF. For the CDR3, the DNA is TGTGCCAGCAGAAGTACAGGGGCGAGCTCTGGAAACACCATATATTTT.

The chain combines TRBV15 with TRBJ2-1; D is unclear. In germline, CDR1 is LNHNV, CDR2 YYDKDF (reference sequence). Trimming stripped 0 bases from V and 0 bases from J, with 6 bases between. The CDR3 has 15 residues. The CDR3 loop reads CATSRDLGSYNEQFF. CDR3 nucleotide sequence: TGTGCCACCAGCAGAGATCTCGGCTCCTACAATGAGCAGTTCTTC.

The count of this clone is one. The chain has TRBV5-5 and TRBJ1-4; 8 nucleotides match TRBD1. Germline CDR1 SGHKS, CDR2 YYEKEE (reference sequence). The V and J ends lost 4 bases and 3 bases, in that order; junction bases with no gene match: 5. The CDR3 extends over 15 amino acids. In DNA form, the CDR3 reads TGTGCCAGCAGCCAAGGACAGGGCCCTAATGAAAAACTGTTTTTT. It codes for CASSQGQGPNEKLFF.

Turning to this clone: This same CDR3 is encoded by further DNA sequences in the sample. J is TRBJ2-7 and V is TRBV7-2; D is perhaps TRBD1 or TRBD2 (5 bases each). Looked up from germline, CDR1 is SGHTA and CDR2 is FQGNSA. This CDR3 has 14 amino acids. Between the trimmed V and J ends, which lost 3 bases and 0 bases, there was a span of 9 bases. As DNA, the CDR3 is TGTGCCAGCAGCTTGGGACCGAGCTCCTACGAGCAGTACTTC. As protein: CASSLGPSSYEQYF.

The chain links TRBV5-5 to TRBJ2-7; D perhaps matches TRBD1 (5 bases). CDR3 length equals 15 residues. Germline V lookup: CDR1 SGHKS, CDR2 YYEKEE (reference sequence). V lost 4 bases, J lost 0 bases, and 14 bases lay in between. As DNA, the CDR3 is TGTGCCAGCAGCGCACCCGGACACATCTCCTACGAGCAGTACTTC. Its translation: CASSAPGHISYEQYF. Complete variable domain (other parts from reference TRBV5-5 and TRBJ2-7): DAGVTQSPTHLIKTRGQQVTLRCSPISGHKSVSWYQQVLGQGPQFIFQYYEKEERGRGNFPDRFSARQFPNYSSELNVNALLLGDSALYLCASSAPGHISYEQYFGPGTRLTVT.

DNA of the CDR3: TGTGCCAGCAGGGGGGACGGGGACAATGAGCAGTTCTTC. Translation gives CASRGDGDNEQFF. V is TRBV2 and J is TRBJ2-1; D tentatively reads TRBD1 or TRBD2 (5 bases each). This CDR3 is 13 amino acids long. Germline V gene sequence: CDR1 SNHLY, CDR2 FYNNEI. With 6 bases removed from V and 5 bases from J, the gap between germline ends came to 11 bases.

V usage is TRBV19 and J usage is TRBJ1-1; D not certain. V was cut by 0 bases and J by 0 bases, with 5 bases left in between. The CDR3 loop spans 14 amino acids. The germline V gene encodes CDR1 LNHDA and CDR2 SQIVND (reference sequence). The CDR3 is CASSIDGLNTEAFF. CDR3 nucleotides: TGTGCCAGTAGTATAGACGGACTGAACACTGAAGCTTTCTTT.

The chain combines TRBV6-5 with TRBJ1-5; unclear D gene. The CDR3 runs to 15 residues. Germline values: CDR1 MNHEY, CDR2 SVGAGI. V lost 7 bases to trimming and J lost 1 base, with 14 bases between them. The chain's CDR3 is CASTQRRLSNQPQHF. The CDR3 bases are TGTGCCAGCACCCAACGAAGATTGAGCAATCAGCCCCAGCATTTT.

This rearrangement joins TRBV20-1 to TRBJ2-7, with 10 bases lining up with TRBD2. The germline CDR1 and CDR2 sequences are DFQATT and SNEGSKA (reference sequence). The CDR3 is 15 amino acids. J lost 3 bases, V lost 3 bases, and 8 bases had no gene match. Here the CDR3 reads CSASPGLAEVYEQYF. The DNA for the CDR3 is TGCAGTGCTAGTCCTGGACTAGCGGAGGTCTACGAGCAGTACTTC.

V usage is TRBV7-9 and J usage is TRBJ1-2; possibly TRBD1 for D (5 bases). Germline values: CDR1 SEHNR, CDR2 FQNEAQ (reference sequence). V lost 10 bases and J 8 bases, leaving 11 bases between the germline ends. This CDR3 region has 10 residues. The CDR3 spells CATGLEGYTF. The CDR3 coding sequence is TGTGCCACAGGGTTAGAAGGCTACACCTTC.

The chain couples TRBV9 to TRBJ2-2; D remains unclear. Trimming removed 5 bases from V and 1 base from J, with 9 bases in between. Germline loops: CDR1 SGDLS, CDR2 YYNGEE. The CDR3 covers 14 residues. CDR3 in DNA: TGTGCCAGCAGTGGGCAGCTGAACACCGGGGAGCTGTTTTTT. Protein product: CASSGQLNTGELFF.

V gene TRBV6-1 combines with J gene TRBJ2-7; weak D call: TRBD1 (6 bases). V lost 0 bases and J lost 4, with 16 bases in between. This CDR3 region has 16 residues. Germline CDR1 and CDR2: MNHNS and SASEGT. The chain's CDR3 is CASSEALAGDIYEQYF. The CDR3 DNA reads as TGTGCCAGCAGTGAAGCTCTGGCCGGGGACATATACGAGCAGTACTTC.

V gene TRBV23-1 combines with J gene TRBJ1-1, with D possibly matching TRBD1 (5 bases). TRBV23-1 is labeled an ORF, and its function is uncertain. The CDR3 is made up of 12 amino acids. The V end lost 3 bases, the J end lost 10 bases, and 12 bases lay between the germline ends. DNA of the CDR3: TGCGCCAGCAGTCATCGGCAGGGCACAGCTTTCTTT. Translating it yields CASSHRQGTAFF.

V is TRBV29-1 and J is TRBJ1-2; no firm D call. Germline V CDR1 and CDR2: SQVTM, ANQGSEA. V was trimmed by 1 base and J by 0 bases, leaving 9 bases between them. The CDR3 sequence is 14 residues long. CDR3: CSVEADTANYGYTF. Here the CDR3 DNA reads TGCAGCGTTGAAGCCGACACCGCTAACTATGGCTACACCTTC. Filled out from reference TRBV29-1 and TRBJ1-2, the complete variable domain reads SAVISQKPSRDICQRGTSLTIQCQVDSQVTMMFWYRQQPGQSLTLIATANQGSEATYESGFVIDKFPISRPNLTFSTLTVSNMSPEDSSIYLCSVEADTANYGYTFGSGTRLTVV.